These 25 T cell receptor beta chains were all obtained from the same sample, sequenced in a study of T cells after yellow fever vaccination (dated by TCRdb to about 2019). The meaning of the sample's treatment or condition label: live attenuated yellow fever vaccine strain. Library generation was performed with 5' RACE. Reads for this sample came from an Illumina HiSeq 2500. Through fastp at Q25 and MiXCR, TCRdb rebuilt clones from the public reads, retaining in-frame beta chains. Entries are consolidated by CDR3 protein sequence, retaining the most common genes and DNA. The sample contains 230,000 or so distinct CDR3 sequences, roughly 6.2% of them found a single time. The ten largest clones capture approximately 1% of the sample. The material was CD4+ T cells sorted from PBMCs, obtained on the day of the yellow fever booster vaccination. The receptors were sampled from a young man who received the YFV17D yellow fever vaccine.

This clonotype was counted ten times or more. Its ends do not fully match the called genes, so a read error is possible. This chain joins TRBV20-1 and TRBJ2-1, with 16 positions matching TRBD2. The CDR3 is 14 residues long. Germline V gene data show CDR1 as DFQATT and CDR2 as SNEGSKA (reference sequence). The CDR3 loop reads CSASPGLAGGPFPF. The CDR3 region has the DNA TGCAGTGCTTCTCCGGGACTAGCGGGAGGGCCTTTCCCCTTC.

The DNA of the CDR3 is TGTGCCAGCTGTTTTGGGGACATAGGTGGTGGCTCCTACAATGAGCAGTTCTTC. It yields the protein CASCFGDIGGGSYNEQFF. The gene calls are TRBV6-6 and TRBJ2-1; a possible D gene is TRBD1 (6 bases). Germline V gene sequence: CDR1 MNHNY, CDR2 SVGAGI (reference sequence). V gave up 8 bases and J gave up 0 bases, with 23 bases separating them. CDR3 length: 18 amino acids.

The rearrangement uses TRBV20-1 and TRBJ2-3, with TRBD2 matching over 11 bases. The germline CDR1 and CDR2 sequences are DFQATT and SNEGSKA (reference sequence). V shed 5 bases, J shed 14 bases, and the junction held 9 bases outside the gene matches. This CDR3 region has 12 residues. DNA for the CDR3: TGCAGTGCTCCCCCCCCGGGACTAGCGGTGTATTTT. Translating gives CSAPPPGLAVYF.

The chain joins TRBV7-2 to TRBJ1-3, with D uncertain. Germline V CDR1 and CDR2: SGHTA, FQGNSA. This CDR3 region has 15 residues. The germline V and J ends were trimmed by 0 bases and 2 bases, with 8 bases remaining between them. This CDR3 is CASSLAGNAGNTIYF. The CDR3 region has the DNA TGTGCCAGCAGCTTAGCTGGGAACGCTGGAAACACCATATATTTT.

The J gene is TRBJ2-1, the V gene TRBV18, with 10 bases identical to TRBD2. The germline gives CDR1 KGHSH, CDR2 LQKENI. This CDR3 contains 16 residues. V dropped 3 bases and J dropped 1; count of bases not matched to a gene: 3. In nucleotides, the CDR3 is TGTGCCAGCTCACCGGGAGCGGGAGGGTCCTACAATGAGCAGTTCTTC. Translating it yields CASSPGAGGSYNEQFF.

This clonotype was detected ten times or more. The chain has TRBV4-3 and TRBJ2-3; no definite D call. Germline V gene sequence: CDR1 LGHNA, CDR2 YSLEER. The CDR3 is made up of 17 amino acids. With 0 bases removed from V and 3 bases from J, the gap between germline ends came to 16 bases. CDR3: CASSQDRARRRTDTQYF. The CDR3 DNA follows: TGCGCCAGCAGCCAAGATAGGGCAAGGAGACGGACAGATACGCAGTATTTT.

V is TRBV6-2 or TRBV6-3 and J is TRBJ2-3, with 12 nucleotides matching TRBD2. V gave up 5 bases and J gave up 3 bases; unmatched junction bases: 3. The CDR3 has 15 amino acids. Per the germline V gene, CDR1 is MNHEY and CDR2 is SVGEGT. CDR3 protein: CASSIGTSGTDTQYF. The CDR3 nucleotides are TGTGCCAGCAGTATTGGGACTAGCGGGACAGATACGCAGTATTTT.

This clonotype was counted a few times. The J gene is TRBJ2-5, the V gene TRBV29-1, with D perhaps given as TRBD1 or TRBD2 (7 bases each). V gave up 6 bases and J gave up 5 bases, with 13 bases separating them. The CDR3 runs 12 residues. Germline CDR1 and CDR2: SQVTM and ANQGSEA. The chain's CDR3 is CSVSRGGETQYF. As DNA, the CDR3 is TGCAGCGTCAGCAGGGGGGGGGAGACCCAGTACTTC.

This clonotype was seen ten or more times. This chain connects TRBV29-1 to TRBJ2-4; 8 nucleotides line up with TRBD1. Germline values: CDR1 SQVTM, CDR2 ANQGSEA. V was clipped by 7 bases and J by 1 base; unmatched bases: 6. The CDR3 spans 14 residues. This CDR3 reads CSARTGSAKNIQYF. The CDR3 DNA follows: TGCAGCGCTCGGACAGGGTCGGCCAAAAACATTCAGTACTTC.

Many counts were recorded for this clonotype. The gene calls are TRBV10-3 and TRBJ2-1; D is possibly TRBD2 (6 bases). Germline V gene data show CDR1 as ENHRY and CDR2 as SYGVKD. This CDR3 is built from 13 residues. Trimming cost V 2 bases and J 10 bases, with 12 bases left between them. The CDR3 sequence is CAISEVPGDEQFF. The CDR3 DNA is TGTGCCATCAGTGAGGTCCCGGGGGACGAGCAGTTCTTC.

The chain couples TRBV19 to TRBJ2-7, with TRBD2 matching 7 bases. The length of the CDR3 is 15 residues. CDR1 and CDR2 (germline): LNHDA, SQIVND (reference sequence). After removal of 1 base from V and 1 base from J, the junction contained 4 bases not matched to a gene. The CDR3 is CASSIVQRESYEQYF. CDR3 nucleotides: TGTGCCAGTAGTATAGTTCAGCGGGAATCCTACGAGCAGTACTTC.

This clonotype was counted ten times or more. The rearrangement uses TRBV6-1 and TRBJ2-7; D possibly matches TRBD1 or TRBD2 (5 bases each). V lost 6 bases and J lost 4, with 16 bases in between. Per germline, CDR1 MNHNS and CDR2 SASEGT. The length of the CDR3 is 14 residues. CDR3 in amino acids: CASSRDLGKYEQYF. The CDR3 bases are TGTGCCAGCAGCCGGGACCTAGGGAAGTACGAGCAGTACTTC.

This clonotype was seen at least ten times. The CDR3 DNA sequence: TGCAGTGCTAGAAAGGGGGCTGCAACGAAAGATACGCAGTATTTT. This gives the protein CSARKGAATKDTQYF. J is TRBJ2-3 and V is TRBV20-1, with 7 positions matching TRBD1. This CDR3 is 15 amino acids long. V lost 2 bases and J lost 5; bases outside the gene matches: 10. Germline V gene data show CDR1 as DFQATT and CDR2 as SNEGSKA (reference sequence).

The rearrangement uses TRBV19 and TRBJ2-1, with D maybe TRBD2 (6 bases). The CDR3 sequence is 14 residues long. With 5 bases removed from V and 10 bases from J, the gap between germline ends came to 18 bases. From germline, CDR1 is LNHDA and CDR2 SQIVND (reference sequence). The CDR3 DNA sequence: TGTGCCAGTAGTTTCCGGGAGATCCATCGAGAGCAGTTCTTC. This codes for CASSFREIHREQFF. The full variable domain, rest sourced from reference TRBV19 and TRBJ2-1, is DGGITQSPKYLFRKEGQNVTLSCEQNLNHDAMYWYRQDPGQGLRLIYYSQIVNDFQKGDIAEGYSVSREKKESFPLTVTSAQKNPTAFYLCASSFREIHREQFFGPGTRLTVL.

The chain has TRBV3-1 and TRBJ2-7, with D possibly matching TRBD1 (6 bases). The V end was cut by 11 bases, the J end by 0 bases, with 17 bases between. Germline values: CDR1 LGHDT, CDR2 YNNKEL (reference sequence). CDR3 length equals 14 residues. CDR3 DNA sequence: TGTGCCTCCGCTTACAGGGTCCACTCCTACGAGCAGTACTTC. Protein sequence: CASAYRVHSYEQYF.

The table lists this clonotype with many counts. The CDR3 coding sequence is TGTGCCAGCACCCGTACGGGATCCTTCTACGAGCAGTACTTC. Translation: CASTRTGSFYEQYF. V is TRBV11-2 and J is TRBJ2-7; the D gene is possibly TRBD2 (5 bases). From germline, CDR1 is SGHAT and CDR2 FQNNGV. V was clipped by 7 bases and J by 3 bases, with 16 bases between them. CDR3 length: 14 amino acids.

Only a few counts were recorded for this clonotype. The rearrangement uses TRBV6-5 and TRBJ2-1; D remains unclear. This CDR3 spans 17 amino acids. Germline V lookup: CDR1 MNHEY, CDR2 SVGAGI. V was pared by 2 bases and J by 1 base, with 15 bases between. CDR3 bases: TGTGCCAGCAGTTACCGGAGAAGTCAAGAGTCCTACAATGAGCAGTTCTTC. Residues: CASSYRRSQESYNEQFF.

This clonotype has more than one count but fewer than ten. The chain couples TRBV6-2 or TRBV6-3 to TRBJ2-3, with D tentatively TRBD2 (6 bases). V lost 7 bases, J lost 9 bases, and 20 bases lay in between. The CDR3 has 14 amino acids. Looked up from germline, CDR1 is MNHEY and CDR2 is SVGEGT. CDR3 amino acids: CASMEAGRSSTQYF. The DNA of the CDR3 is TGTGCCAGCATGGAGGCGGGAAGAAGTTCGACGCAGTATTTT.

This sequence joins TRBV29-1 and TRBJ1-2; no reliable D call. The V end was cut by 3 bases, the J end by 4 bases, with 15 bases between. Germline assignment: CDR1 SQVTM and CDR2 ANQGSEA. This CDR3 is 14 amino acids long. CDR3: CSVDFGGGGYGYTF. The CDR3 DNA sequence: TGCAGCGTTGACTTCGGTGGTGGTGGCTATGGCTACACCTTC.

This clonotype came up a few times. The chain is built from TRBV27 and TRBJ2-7, with 11 bases identical to TRBD2. This CDR3 has 15 amino acids. The germline V gene encodes CDR1 MNHEY and CDR2 SMNVEV (reference sequence). J lost 2 bases, V lost 4 bases, and 4 bases had no gene match. The CDR3 coding sequence is TGTGCCAGCAGTTACGATAGCGGGAGGGCCTACGAGCAGTACTTC. This gives the protein CASSYDSGRAYEQYF.

This clonotype was recorded a few times. The chain couples TRBV11-2 to TRBJ2-2, with D unclear. V shed 2 bases and J shed 5 bases, with 6 bases lying between them. This CDR3 is built from 13 residues. Germline lookup yields CDR1 SGHAT and CDR2 FQNNGV. CDR3 in amino acids: CASSLIVTGELFF. The CDR3 nucleotides read TGTGCCAGCAGCTTAATTGTGACCGGGGAGCTGTTTTTT.

This clonotype was detected only a few times. The rearrangement links TRBV10-3 to TRBJ2-1; 8 positions match TRBD2. J was trimmed by 14 bases and V by 2 bases; bases with no gene match: 5. Germline V CDR1 and CDR2: ENHRY, SYGVKD. The CDR3 contains 12 residues. The CDR3 here is CAISEAQREKFF. In DNA form, the CDR3 reads TGTGCCATCAGTGAGGCCCAGCGGGAGAAGTTCTTC.

There are many counts of this clonotype. The CDR3 protein is CASSLVIGYEQFF. DNA for the CDR3: TGTGCCAGCAGCTTAGTAATTGGATATGAGCAGTTCTTC. The genes are TRBV7-9 and TRBJ2-1, with D hard to call. V was trimmed by 1 base and J by 8 bases, leaving 9 bases between them. From germline, CDR1 is SEHNR and CDR2 FQNEAQ (reference sequence). CDR3 length: 13 amino acids.

This clonotype was seen repeatedly, ten times or more. The V and J genes are TRBV7-9 and TRBJ2-4; D gene uncertain. The CDR3 runs 13 residues. CDR1 SEHNR and CDR2 FQNEAQ come from the germline V gene (reference sequence). The germline V and J ends were trimmed by 8 bases and 2 bases, with 10 bases remaining between them. This CDR3 reads CASGPVTKNIQYF. The CDR3, as DNA: TGTGCCAGCGGCCCTGTGACCAAAAACATTCAGTACTTC.

Ten or more counts support this clonotype. The rearrangement uses TRBV7-2 and TRBJ2-4, with D unresolved. V lost 5 bases, J lost 0 bases, and 8 bases lay in between. CDR3 length: 14 residues. CDR1 SGHTA and CDR2 FQGNSA come from the germline V gene. In DNA form, the CDR3 reads TGTGCCAGCAGCGAGCTAGTAGCCAAAAACATTCAGTACTTC. It translates to CASSELVAKNIQYF.